The 25 T cell receptor beta chains below all came from one sample that was sequenced in a study of blood T cell repertoires in COVID-19 (dated by TCRdb to about 2020). The library was prepared using the immunoSEQ multiplex PCR assay. TCRdb mirrors the immuneACCESS table, restricted to in-frame sequences. Some clones are absent from its copies; in checked studies, under half trace to an unresolved V gene, and the reason for the others is unknown. The sample data list 170,000 or so clones, and approximately 86% of these were observed just once. Around 6.6% of the sample goes to the ten largest clones. Sequenced sample: peripheral blood. These TCRs come from a man aged 45 to 65 with active or convalescent COVID-19.

CDR3 in DNA: TGTGCCAGCTCACCCGCAGCGGGAGGCTCCGAGCAGTACTTC. Amino acid sequence: CASSPAAGGSEQYF. The rearrangement joins TRBV18 to TRBJ2-7; 9 bases fit TRBD2. V lost 3 bases and J lost 6; bases outside the gene matches: 6. The CDR3 covers 14 residues. Germline CDR1 reads KGHSH; CDR2 reads LQKENI.

The J gene is TRBJ1-1, the V gene TRBV2; D might be TRBD1 (5 bases). CDR1 is SNHLY, CDR2 FYNNEI, per germline. The CDR3 is 13 amino acids. V lost 8 bases and J lost 1, with 11 bases in between. CDR3 DNA: TGTGCCAGCCCTATTAGGGGGAACACTGAAGCTTTCTTT. Amino acid sequence: CASPIRGNTEAFF.

The gene calls are TRBV9 and TRBJ1-2; a weak D match, TRBD1 (5 bases). V shed 4 bases and J shed 7 bases, with 11 bases lying between them. The germline V gene has CDR1 SGDLS and CDR2 YYNGEE. The CDR3 has 12 residues. CDR3 nucleotides: TGTGCCAGCAGCCCGCGGGACGGTGGCTACACCTTC. This gives the protein CASSPRDGGYTF.

This clone came up a few times. The CDR3 nucleotides read TGTGCCAGCAACTTTGGGGAGACCAAAGGGGGCTACACCTTC. Residues: CASNFGETKGGYTF. The genes are TRBV5-6 and TRBJ1-2; D not resolved. Trimming pared 6 bases from V and 8 bases from J, leaving 20 bases between. This CDR3 contains 14 residues. Per the germline V gene, CDR1 is SGHDT and CDR2 is YYEEEE.

The V call is TRBV18, the J call TRBJ2-7; 8 nucleotides line up with TRBD2. The CDR3 is made up of 13 amino acids. In germline, CDR1 is KGHSH, CDR2 LQKENI. V lost 6 bases and J lost 3; bases outside the gene matches: 4. The CDR3 DNA reads TGTGCCAGCTCCCATGGGACTAGCTACGAGCAGTACTTC. This encodes CASSHGTSYEQYF.

The chain recombines TRBV4-3 with TRBJ2-3, with 8 positions matching TRBD1. The CDR3 totals 16 residues. Trimming took 0 bases from V and 2 from J; bases not matched to a gene: 4. The germline gives CDR1 LGHNA, CDR2 YSLEER. CDR3 protein: CASSQDRQGTTDTQYF. The CDR3 DNA reads as TGCGCCAGCAGCCAAGATAGACAGGGGACCACAGATACGCAGTATTTT.

V usage is TRBV24-1 and J usage is TRBJ2-1; TRBD2 matches 10 bases. The ends lost 7 bases at V and 5 bases at J; junction bases unmatched: 7. The CDR3 covers 15 residues. In germline, CDR1 is KGHDR, CDR2 SFDVKD. The CDR3 nucleotides are TGTGCCACCAGCCGTCTAGCGGGAGACGACAATGAGCAGTTCTTC. Translated: CATSRLAGDDNEQFF.

The DNA of the CDR3 is TGCGCCAGCAGCTCACAGGGGGGTAGGACCACTGAAGCTTTCTTT. It is translated as CASSSQGGRTTEAFF. The chain is built from TRBV5-1 and TRBJ1-1; 8 bases map to TRBD1. The CDR3 has 15 residues. Germline assignment: CDR1 SGHRS and CDR2 YFSETQ. V gave up 3 bases and J gave up 4 bases; unmatched junction bases: 8.

V and J are TRBV4-2 and TRBJ1-4, with 11 bases matching TRBD1. Germline V CDR1 and CDR2: LGHNA, YNFKEQ. V was pared by 6 bases and J by 8 bases, with 14 bases of the junction left unmatched. CDR3 length equals 17 residues. Written as DNA, the CDR3 is TGTGCCAGCAGGGCCGGGACAGGGGGTGCGGTGGGGGAAAAACTGTTTTTT. This codes for CASRAGTGGAVGEKLFF.

The CDR3 DNA follows: TGTGCCACCAGCAGGACTAGCGGGAGCACAGATACGCAGTATTTT. Its protein product is CATSRTSGSTDTQYF. V gene TRBV15 combines with J gene TRBJ2-3; 10 positions match TRBD2. This CDR3 has 15 amino acids. Germline CDR1 and CDR2: LNHNV and YYDKDF (reference sequence). J lost 0 bases, V lost 3 bases, and 0 bases had no gene match.

The chain combines TRBV5-6 with TRBJ2-2; D is possibly TRBD2 (6 bases). Germline CDR1 is SGHDT and CDR2 is YYEEEE. Trimming left V 2 bases short and J 3 bases short, with 20 bases between. This CDR3 region has 18 residues. The CDR3 is CASSFSQISGRYTGELFF. The CDR3 coding sequence is TGTGCCAGCAGCTTTTCTCAGATTAGCGGAAGATACACCGGGGAGCTGTTTTTT.

In the case of this clone: At one end the junction does not follow the germline gene, possibly because of a read error. The chain combines TRBV7-7 with TRBJ2-1; D uncertain. The germline V gene encodes CDR1 SSHAT and CDR2 FNYEAQ (reference sequence). The CDR3 is made up of 13 amino acids. The DNA for the CDR3 is TGTGCTAGCAGCTTAAACAGAGACAATGAGCAGTTCTTC. Protein product: CASSLNRDNEQFF.

The chain carries TRBV3-1 (or the pseudogene TRBV3-2) and TRBJ1-2; the D gene is possibly TRBD1 (6 bases). V dropped 5 bases and J dropped 4 bases, with 17 bases sitting between them. Germline V gives CDR1 LGHDT, CDR2 YNNKEL (reference sequence). The CDR3 is 15 residues long. The CDR3 loop is CASSLQGPLPYGYTF. CDR3 nucleotides: TGTGCCAGCAGCTTGCAGGGGCCCTTACCCTATGGCTACACCTTC.

The chain couples TRBV19 to TRBJ2-3, with 7 bases identical to TRBD2. This CDR3 is built from 21 residues. After removal of 5 bases from V and 0 bases from J, the junction contained 23 bases not matched to a gene. Germline V gene lookup returns CDR1 LNHDA and CDR2 SQIVND (reference sequence). The CDR3 DNA is TGTGCCAGTAGTGTCGGACCGATGACCTCAGCGGGACGGAGGAGCACAGATACGCAGTATTTT. It is translated as CASSVGPMTSAGRRSTDTQYF.

J is TRBJ2-2 and V is TRBV5-1, with D hard to call. In germline, CDR1 is SGHRS, CDR2 YFSETQ. V was trimmed by 1 base and J by 0 bases, leaving 7 bases between them. This CDR3 comprises 15 residues. The CDR3 region is CASSLSPANTGELFF. The CDR3 DNA reads TGCGCCAGCAGCTTGTCGCCAGCGAACACCGGGGAGCTGTTTTTT.

The CDR3 DNA sequence: TGCAGTGCTAGTTTCCAGGGGAACACTGAAGCTTTCTTT. Its translation: CSASFQGNTEAFF. V is TRBV20-1 and J is TRBJ1-1, with D maybe TRBD1 (5 bases). V lost 3 bases and J lost 1, with 9 bases in between. Germline V gene lookup returns CDR1 DFQATT and CDR2 SNEGSKA (reference sequence). This CDR3 has 13 amino acids.

The chain joins TRBV3-1 (or the pseudogene TRBV3-2) to TRBJ2-7; weak D call: TRBD2 (5 bases). Germline V gene lookup returns CDR1 LGHDT and CDR2 YNNKEL (reference sequence). V lost 1 base and J lost 0, with 13 bases in between. This CDR3 region has 16 residues. CDR3 region: CASSQGGGSSSYEQYF. The CDR3, as DNA: TGTGCCAGCAGCCAAGGTGGCGGGTCGAGCTCCTACGAGCAGTACTTC.

The chain links TRBV10-3 to TRBJ1-5, with a possible D match to TRBD1 (6 bases). Trimming shortened V by 10 bases and J by 2 bases, and 15 bases separated the two germline ends. The CDR3 contains 14 residues. The germline CDR1 and CDR2 sequences are ENHRY and SYGVKD. The CDR3 DNA reads TGTGCCACCAAGGGGGAGTCGGGCAATCAGCCCCAGCATTTT. Protein sequence: CATKGESGNQPQHF.

V is TRBV6-2 or TRBV6-3 and J is TRBJ1-2; D gene unclear. Germline V lookup: CDR1 MNHEY, CDR2 SVGEGT. The CDR3 sequence is 12 residues long. Trimming cost V 6 bases and J 1 base, with 6 bases left between them. The CDR3 nucleotides are TGTGCCAGCAGCCTAAATAACTATGGCTACACCTTC. This encodes CASSLNNYGYTF.

This clone was seen a handful of times. The rearrangement joins TRBV9 to TRBJ2-7; a weak D match, TRBD2 (5 bases). Germline CDR1 SGDLS, CDR2 YYNGEE. The CDR3 is made up of 12 amino acids. The ends were cut back, 3 bases at V and 3 bases at J, with 7 bases in the middle. CDR3 in amino acids: CASSAEGYEQYF. The CDR3 DNA follows: TGTGCCAGCAGCGCTGAGGGCTACGAGCAGTACTTC.

The V call is TRBV6-1, the J call TRBJ2-5; TRBD2 matches at 8 bases. The ends lost 4 bases at V and 5 bases at J; junction bases unmatched: 12. The germline CDR1 and CDR2 sequences are MNHNS and SASEGT. The CDR3 extends over 16 amino acids. Here the CDR3 DNA reads TGTGCCAGCAGTGTCGGGGGGGGAGGGTTAGTGGAGACCCAGTACTTC. It encodes CASSVGGGGLVETQYF.

This rearrangement joins TRBV29-1 to TRBJ1-1; D uncertain. Looked up from germline, CDR1 is SQVTM and CDR2 is ANQGSEA. This CDR3 region has 12 residues. The V end was cut by 7 bases, the J end by 11 bases, with 20 bases between. The CDR3 loop is CSAHSPFVEAFF. Here the CDR3 DNA reads TGCAGCGCCCATTCACCGTTTGTAGAGGCTTTCTTT. Full variable domain (rest looked up from reference TRBV29-1 and TRBJ1-1): SAVISQKPSRDICQRGTSLTIQCQVDSQVTMMFWYRQQPGQSLTLIATANQGSEATYESGFVIDKFPISRPNLTFSTLTVSNMSPEDSSIYLCSAHSPFVEAFFGQGTRLTVV.

This chain links TRBV6-5 with TRBJ2-7; 9 nucleotides align to TRBD1. The CDR3 length is 14 residues. J lost 3 bases, V lost 6 bases, and 6 bases had no gene match. Germline CDR1 is MNHEY and CDR2 is SVGAGI. Written as DNA, the CDR3 is TGTGCCAGCAGGGGTCGACAGGGGGGCTACGAGCAGTACTTC. This sequence encodes CASRGRQGGYEQYF.

About this clone: Germline and junction disagree at one end, which may indicate a read error. J is TRBJ2-5 and V is TRBV7-7; D remains unclear. The CDR3 is 15 amino acids. Germline CDR1 SSHAT, CDR2 FNYEAQ (reference sequence). The CDR3 DNA reads as TGTGCTAGCAGCTTAGCACCCGCGCGTGAAGAGACCCAGTACTTC. Its protein product is CASSLAPAREETQYF.

The rearrangement joins TRBV2 to TRBJ1-2; possibly TRBD1 for D (6 bases). The germline CDR1 and CDR2 sequences are SNHLY and FYNNEI. The CDR3 sequence is 14 residues long. Deletions cut 4 bases from V and 0 bases from J, with 9 bases between. CDR3 nucleotide sequence: TGTGCCAGCAGTGGGACAGTCGCTAACTATGGCTACACCTTC. Its translation is CASSGTVANYGYTF.